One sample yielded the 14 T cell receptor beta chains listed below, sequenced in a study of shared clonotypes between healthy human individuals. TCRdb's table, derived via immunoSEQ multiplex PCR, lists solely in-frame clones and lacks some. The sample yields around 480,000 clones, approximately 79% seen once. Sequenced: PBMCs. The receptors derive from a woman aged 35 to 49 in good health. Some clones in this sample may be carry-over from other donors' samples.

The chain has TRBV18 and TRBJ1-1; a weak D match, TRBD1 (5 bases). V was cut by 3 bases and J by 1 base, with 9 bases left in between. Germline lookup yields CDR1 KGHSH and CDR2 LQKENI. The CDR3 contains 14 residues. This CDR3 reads CASSPGPSNTEAFF. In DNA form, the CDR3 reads TGTGCCAGCTCACCGGGGCCGTCGAACACTGAAGCTTTCTTT.

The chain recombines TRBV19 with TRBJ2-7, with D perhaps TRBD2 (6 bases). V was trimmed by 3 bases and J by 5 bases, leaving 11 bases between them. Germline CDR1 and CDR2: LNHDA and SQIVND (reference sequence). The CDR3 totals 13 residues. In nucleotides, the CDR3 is TGTGCCAGTAGTATTACGGGAGCCAACGAGCAGTACTTC. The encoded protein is CASSITGANEQYF. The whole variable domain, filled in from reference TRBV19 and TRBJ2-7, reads DGGITQSPKYLFRKEGQNVTLSCEQNLNHDAMYWYRQDPGQGLRLIYYSQIVNDFQKGDIAEGYSVSREKKESFPLTVTSAQKNPTAFYLCASSITGANEQYFGPGTRLTVT.

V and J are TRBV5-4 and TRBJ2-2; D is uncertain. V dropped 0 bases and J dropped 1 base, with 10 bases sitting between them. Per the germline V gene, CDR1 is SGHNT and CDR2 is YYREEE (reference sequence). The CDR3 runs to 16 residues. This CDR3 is CASSLAETRNTGELFF. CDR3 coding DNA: TGTGCCAGCAGCTTGGCCGAGACTCGGAACACCGGGGAGCTGTTTTTT.

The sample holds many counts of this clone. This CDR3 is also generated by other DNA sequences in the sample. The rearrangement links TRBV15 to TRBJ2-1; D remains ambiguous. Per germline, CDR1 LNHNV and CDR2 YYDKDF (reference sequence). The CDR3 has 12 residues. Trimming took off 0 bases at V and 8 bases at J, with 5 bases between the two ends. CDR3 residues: CATSRDEDEQFF. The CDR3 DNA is TGTGCCACCAGCAGAGATGAGGATGAGCAGTTCTTC. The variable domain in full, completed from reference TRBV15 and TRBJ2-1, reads DAMVIQNPRYQVTQFGKPVTLSCSQTLNHNVMYWYQQKSSQAPKLLFHYYDKDFNNEADTPDNFQSRRPNTSFCFLDIRSPGLGDTAMYLCATSRDEDEQFFGPGTRLTVL.

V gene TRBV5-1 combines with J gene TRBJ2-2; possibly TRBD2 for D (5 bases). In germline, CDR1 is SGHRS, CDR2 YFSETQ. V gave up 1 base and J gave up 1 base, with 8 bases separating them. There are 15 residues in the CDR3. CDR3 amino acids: CASSLIGGNTGELFF. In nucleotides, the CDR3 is TGCGCCAGCAGCTTGATAGGAGGGAACACCGGGGAGCTGTTTTTT.

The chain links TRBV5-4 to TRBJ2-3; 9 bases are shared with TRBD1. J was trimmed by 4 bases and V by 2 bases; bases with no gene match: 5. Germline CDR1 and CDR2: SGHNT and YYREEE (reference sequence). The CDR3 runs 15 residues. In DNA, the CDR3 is TGTGCCAGCAGCTTCGGGACAGGGTTTGCAGATACGCAGTATTTT. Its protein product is CASSFGTGFADTQYF.

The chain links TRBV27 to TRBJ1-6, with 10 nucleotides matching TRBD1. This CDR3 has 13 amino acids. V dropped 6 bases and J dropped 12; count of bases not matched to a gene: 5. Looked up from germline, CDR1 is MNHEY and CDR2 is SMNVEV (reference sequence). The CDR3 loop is CASRGQGTGPLHF. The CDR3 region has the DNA TGTGCCAGCAGGGGACAGGGGACAGGACCCCTCCACTTT.

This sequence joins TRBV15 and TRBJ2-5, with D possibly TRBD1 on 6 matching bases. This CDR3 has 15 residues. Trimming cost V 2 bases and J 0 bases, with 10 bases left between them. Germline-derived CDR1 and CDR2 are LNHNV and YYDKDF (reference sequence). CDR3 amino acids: CATSRPGAYQETQYF. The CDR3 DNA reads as TGTGCCACCAGCAGACCAGGGGCGTACCAAGAGACCCAGTACTTC.

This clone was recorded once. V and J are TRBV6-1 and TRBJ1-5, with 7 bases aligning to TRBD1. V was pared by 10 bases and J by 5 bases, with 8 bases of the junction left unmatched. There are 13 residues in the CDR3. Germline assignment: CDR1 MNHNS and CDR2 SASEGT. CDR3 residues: CATDRDVDQPQHF. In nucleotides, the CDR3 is TGTGCCACCGACAGGGACGTGGATCAGCCCCAGCATTTT.

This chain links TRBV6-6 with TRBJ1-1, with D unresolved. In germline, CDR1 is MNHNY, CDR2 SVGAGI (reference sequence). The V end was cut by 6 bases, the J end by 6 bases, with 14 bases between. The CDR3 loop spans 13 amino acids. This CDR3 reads CASSPGQRAEAFF. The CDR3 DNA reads TGTGCCAGCAGCCCCGGGCAGAGGGCTGAAGCTTTCTTT.

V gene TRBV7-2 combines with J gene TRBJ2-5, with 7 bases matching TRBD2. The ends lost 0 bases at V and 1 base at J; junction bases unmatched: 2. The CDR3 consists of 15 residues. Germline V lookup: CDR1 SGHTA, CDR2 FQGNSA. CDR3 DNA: TGTGCCAGCAGCTTAGCAGCTAGCGGCCAAGAGACCCAGTACTTC. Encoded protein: CASSLAASGQETQYF.

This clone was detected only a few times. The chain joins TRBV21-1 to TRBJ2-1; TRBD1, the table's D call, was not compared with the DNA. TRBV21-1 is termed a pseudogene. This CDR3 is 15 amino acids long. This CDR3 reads CASSKSRDRDNEQFF. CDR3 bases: TGTGCCAGCAGCAAAAGTAGGGACAGGGACAATGAGCAGTTCTTC.

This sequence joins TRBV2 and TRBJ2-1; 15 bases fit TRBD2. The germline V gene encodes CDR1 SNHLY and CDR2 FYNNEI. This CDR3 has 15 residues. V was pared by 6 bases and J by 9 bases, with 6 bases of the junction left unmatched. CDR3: CASSRTSGRASEQFF. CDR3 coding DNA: TGTGCCAGCAGCCGGACTAGCGGGAGGGCCAGTGAGCAGTTCTTC. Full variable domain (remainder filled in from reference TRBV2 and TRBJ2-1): EPEVTQTPSHQVTQMGQEVILRCVPISNHLYFYWYRQILGQKVEFLVSFYNNEISEKSEIFDDQFSVERPDGSNFTLKIRSTKLEDSAMYFCASSRTSGRASEQFFGPGTRLTVL.

Written as DNA, the CDR3 is TGTGCCAGCAGTTTAAATCGTGACACTGAAGCTTTCTTT. This codes for CASSLNRDTEAFF. The J gene is TRBJ1-1, the V gene TRBV6-5; the D is unclear. The CDR3 runs 13 residues. From germline, CDR1 is MNHEY and CDR2 SVGAGI. Trimming removed 4 bases from V and 3 bases from J, with 9 bases in between.